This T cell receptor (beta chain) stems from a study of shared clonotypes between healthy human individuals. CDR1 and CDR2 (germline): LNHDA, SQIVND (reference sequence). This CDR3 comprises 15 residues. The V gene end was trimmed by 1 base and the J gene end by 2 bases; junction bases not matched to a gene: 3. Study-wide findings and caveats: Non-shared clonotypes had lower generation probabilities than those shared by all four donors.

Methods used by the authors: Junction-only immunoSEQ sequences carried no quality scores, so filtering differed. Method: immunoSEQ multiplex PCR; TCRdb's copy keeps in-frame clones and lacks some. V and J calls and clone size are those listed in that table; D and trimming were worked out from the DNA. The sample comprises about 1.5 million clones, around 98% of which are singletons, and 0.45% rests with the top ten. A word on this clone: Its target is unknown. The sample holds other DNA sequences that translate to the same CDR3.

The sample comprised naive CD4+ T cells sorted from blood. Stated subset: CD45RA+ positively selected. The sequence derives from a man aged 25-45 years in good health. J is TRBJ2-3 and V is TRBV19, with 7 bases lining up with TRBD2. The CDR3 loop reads CASSIGSGTTDTQYF. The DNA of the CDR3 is TGTGCCAGTAGTATAGGGAGCGGGACCACAGATACGCAGTATTTT.